The rows below give T cell receptor beta chains drawn from one sample of a study of shared T cell receptors in the human thymus. Libraries were prepared by immunoSEQ multiplex PCR; TCRdb keeps only in-frame clonotypes and omits some of them. The sample shows under 700,000 clones, around 82% of them seen only once. A further study also used this sample, focusing on human thymus T cells.

Material for sequencing was thymocytes. The receptor source for this set is a boy less than two years old with a congenital heart defect. Both conserved end residues are part of each CDR3. The D gene is left open where the match is weak. Clone size is shown for a subset of rows, as once, few, many or a class of expanded clone.

clone_size,v_call,j_call,d_call,cdr3_aa,cdr3_nt
-,TRBV7-8,TRBJ2-1,TRBD2,CASSLRPAGAPEQFF,TGTGCCAGCAGCTTAAGGCCAGCGGGAGCGCCTGAGCAGTTCTTC
-,TRBV15,TRBJ1-2,-,CATSRVQDDEGYGYTF,TGTGCCACCAGCAGAGTACAGGACGACGAAGGCTATGGCTACACCTTC
few,TRBV27,TRBJ2-1,TRBD1,CASSPPGQGAYNEQFF,TGTGCCAGCAGTCCGCCGGGACAGGGGGCCTACAATGAGCAGTTCTTC
-,TRBV29-1,TRBJ2-5,-,CSVGGQETQYF,TGCAGCGTTGGCGGTCAAGAGACCCAGTACTTC
-,TRBV5-1,TRBJ2-7,-,CASSLKVDWRDSYEQYF,TGCGCCAGCAGCTTAAAGGTCGATTGGCGGGACTCCTACGAGCAGTACTTC
-,TRBV2,TRBJ2-7,-,CASSEARTPWGYEQYF,TGTGCCAGCAGTGAAGCTAGGACACCGTGGGGCTACGAGCAGTACTTC
-,TRBV18,TRBJ1-2,TRBD1,CASSPLTGQGAKGYTF,TGTGCCAGCTCACCACTCACGGGACAGGGGGCCAAGGGCTACACCTTC
few,TRBV29-1,TRBJ2-5,-,CSVEGLGKGETQYF,TGCAGCGTTGAAGGTTTAGGGAAGGGGGAGACCCAGTACTTC
-,TRBV6-1,TRBJ2-3,-,CASSEAEGANTDTQYF,TGTGCCAGCAGTGAAGCGGAGGGGGCTAACACAGATACGCAGTATTTT
few,TRBV28,TRBJ1-2,-,CATRAAGDFNGYTF,TGTGCCACCAGGGCAGCGGGAGACTTTAACGGCTACACCTTC
-,TRBV14,TRBJ1-2,TRBD1,CASSQGGQRSPQDGYTF,TGTGCCAGCAGCCAAGGGGGACAGAGATCCCCCCAGGATGGCTACACCTTC
-,TRBV19,TRBJ2-7,-,CASSSPEQFYEQYF,TGTGCCAGTAGTTCTCCGGAACAGTTCTACGAGCAGTACTTC
-,TRBV7-9,TRBJ2-3,TRBD1,CASSSYIDRAWGDTQYF,TGTGCCAGCAGCTCTTACATAGACAGGGCTTGGGGGGATACGCAGTATTTT
-,TRBV9,TRBJ2-2,-,CASSPEGGSRTGELFF,TGTGCCAGCAGCCCAGAGGGGGGGAGCCGCACCGGGGAGCTGTTTTTT
once,TRBV29-1,TRBJ2-2,-,CSVAPGERAGELFF,TGCAGCGTCGCCCCGGGAGAACGGGCCGGGGAGCTGTTTTTT
-,TRBV28,TRBJ1-5,-,CASSAMRGIANQPQHF,TGTGCCAGCAGCGCCATGAGGGGGATCGCCAATCAGCCCCAGCATTTT
-,TRBV19,TRBJ1-2,-,CASSMPREAFYGYTF,TGTGCCAGTAGTATGCCCAGGGAGGCCTTCTATGGCTACACCTTC
-,TRBV15,TRBJ2-2,-,CATSRRAGSPTGELFF,TGTGCCACCAGCAGACGTGCTGGTAGCCCCACCGGGGAGCTGTTTTTT
-,TRBV29-1,TRBJ2-3,TRBD1,CSVDRGTDTQYF,TGCAGCGTCGACAGGGGCACAGATACGCAGTATTTT
-,TRBV7-2,TRBJ2-7,TRBD2,CASSFLAGANYEQYF,TGTGCCAGCAGCTTCTTAGCGGGAGCCAACTACGAGCAGTACTTC
-,TRBV5-1,TRBJ1-2,TRBD1,CASSARCSDRGRESGYTF,TGCGCCAGCAGCGCTCGGTGTTCGGACAGGGGGCGGGAATCTGGCTACACCTTC
-,TRBV11-2,TRBJ2-7,TRBD1,CASSFTGVTSYEQYF,TGTGCCAGCAGCTTTACAGGGGTTACCTCCTACGAGCAGTACTTC
-,TRBV27,TRBJ2-7,TRBD2,CASSLRGLAGAYEQYF,TGTGCCAGCAGTTTAAGAGGACTAGCGGGGGCCTACGAGCAGTACTTC
once,TRBV5-5,TRBJ2-7,TRBD1,CASSAGTGDLPGPFF,TGTGCCAGCAGCGCAGGGACAGGAGACCTTCCGGGGCCCTTCTTC
-,TRBV28,TRBJ2-2,-,CASRGQRTVANTGELFF,TGTGCCAGCAGGGGCCAAAGGACAGTCGCGAACACCGGGGAGCTGTTTTTT
-,TRBV6-6,TRBJ2-2,-,CASRPTDFGGTGELFF,TGTGCCAGCAGACCGACAGACTTCGGTGGAACCGGGGAGCTGTTTTTT
-,TRBV7-9,TRBJ2-7,-,CASSADRQGYEQYF,TGTGCCAGCAGCGCCGACAGGCAGGGCTACGAGCAGTACTTC
-,TRBV6-5,TRBJ2-1,TRBD1,CASSPRTGVSEQFF,TGTGCCAGCAGTCCCAGGACAGGGGTTAGTGAGCAGTTCTTC
-,TRBV11-1,TRBJ1-4,-,CASSGRGNEKLFF,TGTGCCAGCAGCGGACGGGGTAATGAAAAACTGTTTTTT
-,TRBV4-3,TRBJ1-1,-,CASSQVPGQNTEAFF,TGCGCCAGCAGCCAAGTCCCAGGACAGAACACTGAAGCTTTCTTT
-,TRBV6-1,TRBJ1-3,-,CASTTDSVNTIYF,TGTGCCAGCACCACGGACAGTGTTAACACCATATATTTT
-,TRBV5-6,TRBJ2-7,TRBD2,CASSPGLNYEQYF,TGTGCCAGCAGCCCGGGACTAAACTACGAGCAGTACTTC
-,TRBV27,TRBJ2-7,TRBD2,CASSLRGLAGGDPYEQYF,TGTGCCAGCAGTTTAAGGGGACTAGCGGGAGGGGACCCCTACGAGCAGTACTTC
-,TRBV7-8,TRBJ1-1,TRBD1,CASSPTGVDTEAFF,TGTGCCAGCAGCCCCACAGGGGTTGACACTGAAGCTTTCTTT
-,TRBV15,TRBJ2-7,-,CATSRDPRYEQYF,TGTGCCACCAGCAGAGATCCCCGCTACGAGCAGTACTTC
-,TRBV19,TRBJ2-1,-,CASSIARGTGAYNEQFF,TGTGCCAGTAGTATAGCCCGCGGGACTGGGGCCTACAATGAGCAGTTCTTC
-,TRBV7-6,TRBJ1-2,-,CASSPGDSNYGYTF,TGTGCCAGCAGCCCCGGGGACTCTAACTATGGCTACACCTTC
-,TRBV30,TRBJ2-1,-,CAWSPGGNEQFF,TGTGCCTGGAGCCCCGGCGGGAATGAGCAGTTCTTC
-,TRBV9,TRBJ2-4,TRBD1,CASSVDRVKNIQYF,TGTGCCAGCAGCGTTGACAGGGTGAAAAACATTCAGTACTTC
once,TRBV6-5,TRBJ2-2,TRBD2,CASSPTSGLGELFF,TGTGCCAGCAGCCCGACTAGCGGGCTCGGGGAGCTGTTTTTT
-,TRBV4-1,TRBJ1-2,-,CASSPLEGANYGYTF,TGCGCCAGCAGCCCCCTCGAAGGGGCTAACTATGGCTACACCTTC
-,TRBV28,TRBJ1-5,-,CASNLRRQTNQPQHF,TGTGCCAGCAACTTACGGCGACAGACCAATCAGCCCCAGCATTTT
-,TRBV9,TRBJ2-7,TRBD2,CASSPPDGRGRAGAYEQYF,TGTGCCAGCAGCCCCCCCGACGGGCGGGGGAGGGCCGGAGCCTACGAGCAGTACTTC
once,TRBV27,TRBJ1-5,TRBD1,CASSPRDRGPGNQPQHF,TGTGCCAGCAGTCCCCGGGACAGGGGCCCTGGGAATCAGCCCCAGCATTTT
-,TRBV28,TRBJ2-2,-,CATCQSGELFF,TGTGCCACCTGTCAGTCGGGGGAGCTGTTTTTT
-,TRBV4-2,TRBJ2-3,-,CASSQEGAWGSDTQYF,TGTGCCAGCAGCCAAGAGGGGGCCTGGGGGTCAGATACGCAGTATTTT
-,TRBV1,TRBJ2-1,-,CTGLTRRTHYNEQFF,TGCACCGGGCTGACTAGGCGCACCCATTACAATGAGCAGTTCTTC
-,TRBV5-1,TRBJ1-2,-,CASSPGGPNYGYTF,TGCGCCAGCAGCCCGGGAGGGCCGAACTATGGCTACACCTTC
once,TRBV10-2,TRBJ2-3,-,CASSVRDTQYF,TGCGCCAGCTCCGTCCGGGATACGCAGTATTTT
-,TRBV10-3,TRBJ2-5,-,CAISEEGNPIQETQYF,TGTGCCATCAGTGAGGAGGGTAACCCTATTCAAGAGACCCAGTACTTC
-,TRBV15,TRBJ1-5,-,CATSRDCDHRAGNQPQHF,TGTGCCACCAGCAGAGATTGCGACCACAGGGCGGGCAATCAGCCCCAGCATTTT
-,TRBV30,TRBJ1-5,TRBD1,CAWSVRQGNGNQPQHF,TGTGCCTGGAGTGTGCGACAGGGGAATGGCAATCAGCCCCAGCATTTT
-,TRBV7-3,TRBJ2-7,-,CASLGLGATDPSYEQYF,TGTGCCAGCTTAGGATTAGGAGCGACCGATCCCTCCTACGAGCAGTACTTC
-,TRBV12-2,TRBJ2-7,-,CASPRTSGLYEQYF,TGTGCAAGTCCTCGGACTAGCGGACTCTACGAGCAGTACTTC
-,TRBV12-5,TRBJ2-1,TRBD2,CASGQPGLAVVDEQFF,TGTGCTAGTGGACAACCTGGACTAGCGGTAGTGGATGAGCAGTTCTTC
-,TRBV10-3,TRBJ2-5,-,CATRGSGQETQYF,TGTGCCACTCGGGGTAGCGGCCAAGAGACCCAGTACTTC
-,TRBV27,TRBJ2-1,-,CASSFRLTLLGAYNEQFF,TGTGCCAGCAGTTTTAGACTGACTCTCCTCGGAGCTTACAATGAGCAGTTCTTC
-,TRBV29-1,TRBJ2-2,-,CSVVGGGNTGELFF,TGCAGCGTTGTTGGGGGAGGGAACACCGGGGAGCTGTTTTTT